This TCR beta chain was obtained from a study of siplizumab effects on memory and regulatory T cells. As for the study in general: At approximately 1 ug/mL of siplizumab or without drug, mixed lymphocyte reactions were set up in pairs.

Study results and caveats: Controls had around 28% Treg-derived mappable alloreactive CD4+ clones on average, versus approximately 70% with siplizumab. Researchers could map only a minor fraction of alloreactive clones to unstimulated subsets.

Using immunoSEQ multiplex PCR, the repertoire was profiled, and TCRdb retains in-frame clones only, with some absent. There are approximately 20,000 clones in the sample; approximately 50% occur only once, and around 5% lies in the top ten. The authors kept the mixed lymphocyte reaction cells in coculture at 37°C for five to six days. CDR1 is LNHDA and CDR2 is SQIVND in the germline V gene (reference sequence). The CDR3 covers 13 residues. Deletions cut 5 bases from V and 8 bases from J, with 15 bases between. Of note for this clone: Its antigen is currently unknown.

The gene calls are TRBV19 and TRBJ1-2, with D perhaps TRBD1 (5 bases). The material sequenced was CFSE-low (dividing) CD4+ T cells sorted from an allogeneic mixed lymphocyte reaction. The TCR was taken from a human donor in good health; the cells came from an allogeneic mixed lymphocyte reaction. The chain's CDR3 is CASSVEGRRGYTF. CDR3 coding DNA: TGTGCCAGTAGTGTCGAGGGGCGCAGGGGCTACACCTTC.